This T cell receptor beta chain was observed in a study of lymphopenia after photon versus proton radiotherapy. Germline V gene data show CDR1 as SGHTA and CDR2 as FQGNSA. V was clipped by 1 base and J by 0 bases, with 13 bases between them. The CDR3 is 16 residues long. Clones were read by immunoSEQ multiplex PCR, and TCRdb kept only the in-frame ones, dropping some. The sample shows about 64,000 clones, around 87% of them seen only once. The V call is TRBV7-2, the J call TRBJ2-7, with TRBD1 as a possible D gene (6 bases). This TCR was sampled from an elderly man with esophageal cancer. Sequenced material: peripheral blood, taken from a patient treated with proton-based radiotherapy. Here the CDR3 DNA reads TGTGCCAGCAGCTTAGAAAGGACAGACTACTCCTACGAGCAGTACTTC. It codes for CASSLERTDYSYEQYF. Drawing the rest from reference TRBV7-2 and TRBJ2-7, the complete variable domain is GAGVSQSPSNKVTEKGKDVELRCDPISGHTALYWYRQSLGQGLEFLIYFQGNSAPDKSGLPSDRFSAERTGGSVSTLTIQRTQQEDSAVYLCASSLERTDYSYEQYFGPGTRLTVT.